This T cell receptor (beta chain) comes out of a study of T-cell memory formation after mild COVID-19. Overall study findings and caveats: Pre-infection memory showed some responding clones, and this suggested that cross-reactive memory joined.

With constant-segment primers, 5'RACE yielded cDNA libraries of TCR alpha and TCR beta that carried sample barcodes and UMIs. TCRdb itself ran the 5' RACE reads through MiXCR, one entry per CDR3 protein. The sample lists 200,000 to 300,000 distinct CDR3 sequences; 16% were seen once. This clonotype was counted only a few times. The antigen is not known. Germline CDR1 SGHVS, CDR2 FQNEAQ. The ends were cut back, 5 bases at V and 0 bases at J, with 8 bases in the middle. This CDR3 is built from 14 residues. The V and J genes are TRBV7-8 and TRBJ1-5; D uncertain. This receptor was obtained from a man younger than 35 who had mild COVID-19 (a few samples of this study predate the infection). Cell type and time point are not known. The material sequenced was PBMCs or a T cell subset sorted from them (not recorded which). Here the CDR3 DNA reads TGTGCCAGCAGCACCACCGATAGCAATCAGCCCCAGCATTTT. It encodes CASSTTDSNQPQHF.